This TCR beta chain was recovered during a study of blood T cell repertoires in COVID-19. This clone was counted a few times. V was pared by 4 bases and J by 3 bases, with 9 bases between. Looked up from germline, CDR1 is MDHEN and CDR2 is SYDVKM. CDR3 length equals 14 residues. Sequencing was performed with immunoSEQ multiplex PCR; in TCRdb, only in-frame clones are kept and a portion is missing. The table has around 260,000 clones, around 84% seen once. The chain couples TRBV28 to TRBJ1-4, with a possible D match to TRBD1 (5 bases). Specimen: PBMCs or T cells enriched from blood (not recorded which). This clonotype was sampled from a man aged 30-40 years with acute COVID-19. CDR3 amino acids: CASSSGGSNEKLFF. Here the CDR3 DNA reads TGTGCCAGCAGTTCGGGGGGGTCTAATGAAAAACTGTTTTTT.